One and the same sample provided the 12 T cell receptor beta chains below, sequenced in a study of regulatory T cells in long-lasting Graves disease. Sequencing libraries for TCR beta were prepared with iRepertoire HTBI primers and Arm-PCR of CDR3 regions. MiXCR, run by TCRdb on the multiplex PCR reads, gives a single entry per CDR3 protein. The sample has over 300,000 distinct CDR3 sequences; about 20% are singletons. As for time point: persistent/refractory GD, antithyroid drugs over 5 years with positive TRAb. The TCR library was made from RNA extracted from PBMCs. The sample consisted of peripheral blood mononuclear cells (PBMCs), taken when the disease was refractory, from a patient treated with antithyroid drugs. The receptors originated from a female donor with Graves disease.

This clonotype was recorded many times. The chain combines TRBV7-9 with TRBJ1-5; D might be TRBD1 (6 bases). This CDR3 contains 17 residues. Germline CDR1 reads SEHNR; CDR2 reads FQNEAQ (reference sequence). The ends were cut back, 5 bases at V and 5 bases at J, with 22 bases in the middle. The CDR3 sequence: CASSPLGGTGMDQPQHF. DNA of the CDR3: TGTGCCAGCAGCCCACTCGGCGGAACAGGGATGGATCAGCCCCAGCATTTT. The full variable domain, in which reference TRBV7-9 and TRBJ1-5 provide the parts outside the CDR3, is DTGVSQNPRHKITKRGQNVTFRCDPISEHNRLYWYRQTLGQGPEFLTYFQNEAQLEKSRLLSDRFSAERPKGSFSTLEIQRTEQGDSAMYLCASSPLGGTGMDQPQHFGDGTRLSIL.

There are many counts of this clonotype. The V and J genes are TRBV15 and TRBJ1-5; D is ambiguous. The CDR3 is 13 residues long. Germline CDR1 and CDR2: LNHNV and YYDKDF (reference sequence). Trimming took off 4 bases at V and 5 bases at J, with 9 bases between the two ends. CDR3 amino acids: CATSTTRHQPQHF. DNA of the CDR3: TGTGCCACCAGCACGACTCGTCATCAGCCCCAGCATTTT.

This clonotype showed up just a few times. The chain links TRBV11-3 to TRBJ2-7; 13 nucleotides agree with TRBD2. After removal of 1 base from V and 2 bases from J, the junction contained 11 bases not matched to a gene. The CDR3 covers 19 residues. The germline V gene has CDR1 SGHNT and CDR2 YENEEA. For the CDR3, the DNA is TGTGCCAGCAGCTTAGGCGGACTAGCGGGGGTCCGGACCCCCTACGAGCAGTACTTC. Protein sequence: CASSLGGLAGVRTPYEQYF.

The chain joins TRBV29-1 to TRBJ2-3; D not certain. This CDR3 is 12 amino acids long. Per the germline V gene, CDR1 is SQVTM and CDR2 is ANQGSEA. The germline V and J ends were trimmed by 6 bases and 2 bases, with 9 bases remaining between them. The CDR3 sequence is CSVAGFTDTQYF. In DNA, the CDR3 is TGCAGCGTCGCCGGGTTCACAGATACGCAGTATTTT.

This clonotype was counted ten times or more. The gene calls are TRBV28 and TRBJ2-3; 7 bases align to TRBD2. In germline, CDR1 is MDHEN, CDR2 SYDVKM. The CDR3 covers 14 residues. The J segment lost 3 bases and the V segment lost 3 bases, leaving 3 bases of the junction unmatched. CDR3 sequence (DNA): TGTGCCAGCAGTTTTATTAGCGGGACAGATACGCAGTATTTT. This encodes CASSFISGTDTQYF.

The chain joins TRBV7-9 to TRBJ2-2; 8 bases agree with TRBD1. The CDR3 extends over 20 amino acids. Looked up from germline, CDR1 is SEHNR and CDR2 is FQNEAQ (reference sequence). The V gene end was trimmed by 1 base and the J gene end by 3 bases; junction bases not matched to a gene: 16. The CDR3 sequence is CASSLGLLGTRGRDTGELFF. CDR3 DNA sequence: TGTGCCAGCAGCTTAGGGCTACTCGGGACCAGGGGGCGAGACACCGGGGAGCTGTTTTTT.

The chain joins TRBV19 to TRBJ2-5, with D maybe TRBD2 (5 bases). Between the trimmed V and J ends, which lost 2 bases and 4 bases, there was a span of 11 bases. Germline CDR1 and CDR2: LNHDA and SQIVND (reference sequence). The length of the CDR3 is 14 residues. The CDR3 loop is CASSIRGPGETQYF. CDR3 DNA sequence: TGTGCCAGTAGTATAAGAGGGCCGGGAGAGACCCAGTACTTC. Complete variable domain (other parts from reference TRBV19 and TRBJ2-5): DGGITQSPKYLFRKEGQNVTLSCEQNLNHDAMYWYRQDPGQGLRLIYYSQIVNDFQKGDIAEGYSVSREKKESFPLTVTSAQKNPTAFYLCASSIRGPGETQYFGPGTRLLVL.

This clonotype came up a few times. The J gene is TRBJ2-7, the V gene TRBV19; D not certain. CDR3 size: 13 residues. V was cut by 8 bases and J by 3 bases, with 14 bases left in between. Germline assignment: CDR1 LNHDA and CDR2 SQIVND (reference sequence). CDR3 in amino acids: CASASAGGYEQYF. In nucleotides, the CDR3 is TGTGCCAGTGCGTCTGCAGGCGGCTACGAGCAGTACTTC. The variable domain in full, completed from reference TRBV19 and TRBJ2-7, reads DGGITQSPKYLFRKEGQNVTLSCEQNLNHDAMYWYRQDPGQGLRLIYYSQIVNDFQKGDIAEGYSVSREKKESFPLTVTSAQKNPTAFYLCASASAGGYEQYFGPGTRLTVT.

Regarding this clonotype: A much larger clone is a single base away; this may be a read error. Since the CDR3 does not end with the conserved phenylalanine or tryptophan, this likely comes from a read error. The V and J genes are TRBV2 and TRBJ2-5; D is possibly TRBD2 (6 bases). Germline assignment: CDR1 SNHLY and CDR2 FYNNEI. V shed 7 bases and J shed 2 bases, with 11 bases lying between them. The CDR3 is 13 amino acids. The DNA of the CDR3 is TGTGCCAGCAACCAGGGACTTCAAGAGACCCAGTACCTC. It codes for CASNQGLQETQYL.

This clonotype was observed at least ten times. The chain recombines TRBV7-2 with TRBJ1-1; no clear D gene. Germline values: CDR1 SGHTA, CDR2 FQGNSA. CDR3 size: 18 residues. The ends were cut back, 2 bases at V and 4 bases at J, with 23 bases in the middle. Here the CDR3 DNA reads TGTGCCAGCAGCTTAATTAGGCTCCCGGGATCCTCGGGCACTGAAGCTTTCTTT. It encodes CASSLIRLPGSSGTEAFF. The complete variable domain, with remaining parts taken from reference TRBV7-2 and TRBJ1-1, reads GAGVSQSPSNKVTEKGKDVELRCDPISGHTALYWYRQSLGQGLEFLIYFQGNSAPDKSGLPSDRFSAERTGGSVSTLTIQRTQQEDSAVYLCASSLIRLPGSSGTEAFFGQGTRLTVV.

The rearrangement joins TRBV6-1 to TRBJ1-2, with a possible D match to TRBD1 (6 bases). V was cut by 6 bases and J by 5 bases, with 13 bases left in between. Germline CDR1 MNHNS, CDR2 SASEGT. CDR3 length: 13 residues. The CDR3 sequence is CASRRWTVYGYTF. The CDR3 nucleotides are TGTGCCAGCAGACGCTGGACAGTTTATGGCTACACCTTC.

Regarding this clonotype: A much bigger clone sits one base away, suggesting this may be a read error. This rearrangement joins TRBV10-3 to TRBJ2-5; 9 nucleotides align to TRBD2. From germline, CDR1 is ENHRY and CDR2 SYGVKD. CDR3 length: 17 residues. The CDR3 bases are TGTGCCATCAGTAACTTGGGGCTAGCGGGACCCCAAGAGGCCCAGTACTTC. Amino acid sequence: CAISNLGLAGPQEAQYF.